This T cell receptor (beta chain) is drawn from a study of blood T cells in healthy people across ages. General observations from the study: PBMCs went unsorted, and a conclusive naive versus antigen-experienced comparison was therefore prevented.

Peripheral blood samples of 9 to 10 milliliters were drawn from each donor. This clonotype was detected only a few times. The antigen remains undetermined. Then a second PCR, running about 6 to 12 cycles, was carried out with a sample-barcoded 5' primer and a J-beta primer mix. Via MiXCR, TCRdb re-called the 5' RACE reads, giving one row per CDR3 protein. Counted here are fewer than 900,000 distinct CDR3 sequences, approximately 43% occurring once; the ten biggest clones make up 20% to 25%. The material sequenced was blood. The receptor was isolated from a woman aged 60-75 years in good health.

CDR3 protein: CASSLAEAGAWTEAFF. The CDR3 coding sequence is TGCGCCAGCAGCTTGGCCGAGGCGGGGGCTTGGACTGAAGCTTTCTTT. The gene calls are TRBV5-1 and TRBJ1-1, with D perhaps TRBD1 (6 bases). This CDR3 has 16 amino acids. Germline loops: CDR1 SGHRS, CDR2 YFSETQ. The ends were cut back, 0 bases at V and 5 bases at J, with 17 bases in the middle. The variable domain in full, completed from reference TRBV5-1 and TRBJ1-1, reads KAGVTQTPRYLIKTRGQQVTLSCSPISGHRSVSWYQQTPGQGLQFLFEYFSETQRNKGNFPGRFSGRQFSNSRSEMNVSTLELGDSALYLCASSLAEAGAWTEAFFGQGTRLTVV.